This section outlines one T cell receptor beta chain sequence together with its context. Its antigen is still unknown. Trimming pared 4 bases from V and 5 bases from J, leaving 15 bases between. Germline CDR1 SGDLS, CDR2 YYNGEE. The CDR3 contains 14 residues. The naive CD8 subset, CD45RO-negative cells positively selected for CCR7, excluded terminally differentiated effector memory CD45RA+ cells. The protocol was immunoSEQ multiplex PCR, while the TCRdb copy is restricted to in-frame clones and leaves out a portion. Of more than 2 million clones in the sample, 80% to 95% were seen once. This record comes from a study of shared clonotypes between healthy human individuals. Study outcomes and limitations: Memory subsets had estimated richness that was generally smaller than that of naive subsets. The study's rarefaction showed incomplete sorted-subset sequencing despite large depth. Against clonotypes common to all four donors, non-shared ones had lower generation probabilities.

This receptor was taken from a young man in good health. Some clones in this sample may be carry-over from other donors' samples. The sequencing sample was made of naive CD8+ T cells from PBMCs. This chain joins TRBV9 and TRBJ2-5, with D possibly matching TRBD1 (6 bases). The CDR3 region has the DNA TGTGCCAGCAGCACTAGGGATAGGGGGGAGACCCAGTACTTC. Translation gives CASSTRDRGETQYF.